The next 19 T cell receptor beta chains were all read from a single sample in a study of cytomegalovirus exposure and HLA in healthy donors (dated by TCRdb to about 2017). The library was made by the immunoSEQ multiplex PCR assay. TCRdb took over this immuneACCESS table, retaining in-frame rearrangements with V and J assigned. Such tables are incomplete; in checked studies, under half of the missing clones stem from an unresolved V gene, and the remainder is unexplained. The sample table records over 85,000 clones; about 95% of these occur just once. The biggest ten clones account for 0.8% to 0.9% of the sample. Sample: PBMCs. The receptors were sampled from a woman younger than 35 in good health and CMV-seronegative.

Relative to its sample, this clone is medium-sized. The V call is TRBV6-5, the J call TRBJ1-2, with D possibly TRBD1 on 6 matching bases. Germline V gene sequence: CDR1 MNHEY, CDR2 SVGAGI. The CDR3 sequence is 13 residues long. V lost 5 bases to trimming and J lost 7 bases, with 14 bases between them. The CDR3 nucleotides are TGTGCCAGCAGTGGTCCACAGGGTATTGGCTACACCTTC. Its translation: CASSGPQGIGYTF.

The rearrangement joins TRBV6-5 to TRBJ2-7; weak D call: TRBD2 (6 bases). The V gene's germline CDR1 is MNHEY and CDR2 SVGAGI. V lost 4 bases to trimming and J lost 1 base, with 14 bases between them. The CDR3 runs 15 residues. The CDR3 reads CASSLDEGGSYEQYF. The CDR3 DNA reads TGTGCCAGCAGTTTAGATGAAGGAGGGTCCTACGAGCAGTACTTC.

This clone came up many times. The V gene is TRBV2, the J gene TRBJ2-7, with D possibly being TRBD2 (6 bases). Germline V gene sequence: CDR1 SNHLY, CDR2 FYNNEI. This CDR3 spans 13 amino acids. The V and J ends lost 9 bases and 0 bases respectively, with 12 bases between them. Written as DNA, the CDR3 is TGTGCCAGTGCACTAGCAGGCTCCTACGAGCAGTACTTC. It encodes CASALAGSYEQYF. Based on the CDR3 plus reference TRBV2 and TRBJ2-7, the full variable domain is EPEVTQTPSHQVTQMGQEVILRCVPISNHLYFYWYRQILGQKVEFLVSFYNNEISEKSEIFDDQFSVERPDGSNFTLKIRSTKLEDSAMYFCASALAGSYEQYFGPGTRLTVT.

This CDR3 reads CASSLMSDTQYF. CDR3 nucleotide sequence: TGTGCCAGCAGCTTAATGTCGGATACGCAGTATTTT. The chain links TRBV7-3 to TRBJ2-3; D remains ambiguous. V gave up 1 base and J gave up 6 bases, with 5 bases separating them. Germline V gene data show CDR1 as SGHTA and CDR2 as FQGTGA. The CDR3 loop spans 12 amino acids.

The rearrangement uses TRBV9 and TRBJ2-5, with D maybe TRBD2 (7 bases). CDR1 SGDLS and CDR2 YYNGEE come from the germline V gene. V gave up 0 bases and J gave up 5 bases, with 20 bases separating them. CDR3 length: 17 residues. CDR3 coding DNA: TGTGCCAGCAGCGTAGTGGGGGCGGGGGCCCGAGGGGAGACCCAGTACTTC. Translation: CASSVVGAGARGETQYF.

V usage is TRBV14 and J usage is TRBJ1-1, with a possible D match to TRBD1 (6 bases). The CDR3 loop spans 16 amino acids. Germline CDR1 reads SGHDN; CDR2 reads FVKESK. Trimming took 2 bases from V and 0 from J, leaving 13 bases between them. The CDR3 DNA reads as TGTGCCAGCAGCCAAAATCAGGGGCCTATGAACACTGAAGCTTTCTTT. Translating it yields CASSQNQGPMNTEAFF.

V and J are TRBV6-6 and TRBJ1-5; 7 bases are a match to TRBD1. Per the germline V gene, CDR1 is MNHNY and CDR2 is SVGAGI (reference sequence). CDR3 length equals 14 residues. Unmatched junction bases numbered 8, after V lost 5 bases and J lost 7 bases. The CDR3: CASSETGYGQPQHF. The CDR3 DNA reads TGTGCCAGCAGTGAGACAGGGTATGGCCAGCCCCAGCATTTT.

J is TRBJ2-3 and V is TRBV6-5; 12 nucleotides line up with TRBD2. The CDR3 sequence is 15 residues long. Germline assignment: CDR1 MNHEY and CDR2 SVGAGI. V shed 4 bases, J shed 6 bases, and the junction held 5 bases outside the gene matches. CDR3 coding DNA: TGTGCCAGCAGTTTGCTAGCGGGAGGGTCTGATACGCAGTATTTT. Translating gives CASSLLAGGSDTQYF.

The chain combines TRBV18 with TRBJ2-2, with TRBD1 matching 7 bases. Trimming removed 4 bases from V and 5 bases from J; junction bases left unmatched: 7. The CDR3 loop spans 15 amino acids. Germline V lookup: CDR1 KGHSH, CDR2 LQKENI. As DNA, the CDR3 is TGTGCCAGCTCACAAAACAGGGGAGAGACCGGGGAGCTGTTTTTT. Encoded protein: CASSQNRGETGELFF.

The V and J genes are TRBV19 and TRBJ1-1; D ambiguous. V lost 4 bases and J 12 bases, leaving 15 bases between the germline ends. The germline CDR1 and CDR2 sequences are LNHDA and SQIVND (reference sequence). The CDR3 extends over 12 amino acids. The CDR3 sequence is CASSNETTGPFF. In nucleotides, the CDR3 is TGTGCCAGTAGTAATGAGACAACTGGTCCTTTCTTT.

This clone was picked up one time. The chain has TRBV30 and TRBJ1-5, with a tentative D call TRBD1 (6 bases). CDR3 length: 13 amino acids. Germline CDR1 reads GTSNPN; CDR2 reads SVGIG (reference sequence). V was pared by 7 bases and J by 2 bases, with 12 bases between. CDR3 bases: TGTGCCTACCTACAGGGAGGCAATCAGCCCCAGCATTTT. Its translation is CAYLQGGNQPQHF. Variable domain in full (rest from reference TRBV30 and TRBJ1-5): SQTIHQWPATLVQPVGSPLSLECTVEGTSNPNLYWYRQAAGRGLQLLFYSVGIGQISSEVPQNLSASRPQDRQFILSSKKLLLSDSGFYLCAYLQGGNQPQHFGDGTRLSIL.

This chain connects TRBV11-1 to TRBJ2-1; no clear D. The CDR3 has 15 amino acids. Germline loops: CDR1 SGHAT, CDR2 FQDESV (reference sequence). V was shortened by 2 bases and J by 7 bases, with 15 bases between the two germline ends. The CDR3, as DNA: TGTGCCAGCAGCTTAATGGTAGGTTCAGGTAATGAGCAGTTCTTC. Translation gives CASSLMVGSGNEQFF.

The rearrangement uses TRBV6-5 and TRBJ2-7, with D tentatively TRBD1 (5 bases). The germline V and J ends were trimmed by 6 bases and 6 bases, with 12 bases remaining between them. This CDR3 region has 12 residues. In germline, CDR1 is MNHEY, CDR2 SVGAGI. The DNA of the CDR3 is TGTGCCAGCAGGCCCCCTAGGGGCGAGCAGTACTTC. Its protein product is CASRPPRGEQYF.

The CDR3 sequence: CASSIGSRSQEQYF. CDR3 in DNA: TGTGCCAGTAGTATTGGCTCCAGGTCACAGGAGCAGTACTTC. The rearrangement uses TRBV19 and TRBJ2-7; D is ambiguous. Germline CDR1 reads LNHDA; CDR2 reads SQIVND (reference sequence). Trimming removed 3 bases at V and 7 bases at J, with 16 bases between. The CDR3 is 14 amino acids. The full variable domain, in which reference TRBV19 and TRBJ2-7 provide the parts outside the CDR3, is DGGITQSPKYLFRKEGQNVTLSCEQNLNHDAMYWYRQDPGQGLRLIYYSQIVNDFQKGDIAEGYSVSREKKESFPLTVTSAQKNPTAFYLCASSIGSRSQEQYFGPGTRLTVT.

The CDR3 here is CASSESLSGRGDTQYF. Written as DNA, the CDR3 is TGTGCCAGCAGTGAATCCCTTAGCGGGAGAGGAGATACGCAGTATTTT. The rearrangement uses TRBV25-1 and TRBJ2-3, with 9 bases fitting TRBD2. Per germline, CDR1 MGHDK and CDR2 SYGVNS. J gave up 5 bases and V 1 base, and 7 bases lay outside the gene matches. This CDR3 has 16 amino acids.

The chain carries TRBV10-2 and TRBJ2-1; 11 positions agree with TRBD2. The ends lost 4 bases at V and 6 bases at J; junction bases unmatched: 11. The CDR3 sequence is 17 residues long. Germline CDR1 is WSHSY and CDR2 is SAAADI. CDR3 sequence (DNA): TGCGCCAGCAGTGGGCCTCTAATAGCGGGAGGGAGCAATGAGCAGTTCTTC. Amino acids: CASSGPLIAGGSNEQFF.

The chain carries TRBV5-1 and TRBJ2-7; D is ambiguous. The CDR3 extends over 13 amino acids. V lost 0 bases to trimming and J lost 6 bases, with 10 bases between them. The germline V gene encodes CDR1 SGHRS and CDR2 YFSETQ. The CDR3 loop reads CASSLALSSEQYF. CDR3 in DNA: TGCGCCAGCAGCTTGGCCCTAAGTTCCGAGCAGTACTTC.

A single count supports this clone. The rearrangement uses TRBV5-1 and TRBJ2-5; 7 bases agree with TRBD2. The CDR3 consists of 12 residues. CDR1 SGHRS and CDR2 YFSETQ come from the germline V gene. With 8 bases clipped from V and 3 bases from J, the junction kept 4 bases outside the gene matches. The CDR3 spells CASKREEETQYF. The CDR3 region has the DNA TGCGCCAGTAAACGGGAGGAAGAGACCCAGTACTTC.

This clone was observed once. The V gene is TRBV15, the J gene TRBJ1-5; D is unclear. Germline V gene sequence: CDR1 LNHNV, CDR2 YYDKDF (reference sequence). Trimming pared 2 bases from V and 11 bases from J, leaving 13 bases between. This CDR3 comprises 13 residues. CDR3 residues: CATSRSEAVSQHF. The CDR3 nucleotides read TGTGCCACCAGCAGATCCGAGGCGGTGTCCCAGCATTTT. Variable domain in full (rest from reference TRBV15 and TRBJ1-5): DAMVIQNPRYQVTQFGKPVTLSCSQTLNHNVMYWYQQKSSQAPKLLFHYYDKDFNNEADTPDNFQSRRPNTSFCFLDIRSPGLGDTAMYLCATSRSEAVSQHFGDGTRLSIL.